One and the same sample provided the 2 T cell receptor beta chains below, sequenced in a study of shared clonotypes between healthy human individuals. Only in-frame clones appear in the TCRdb table, and some are missing; sequencing was by immunoSEQ multiplex PCR. This table has about 1 million clones, 75% appearing once. Sequenced material: memory CD4+ T cells sorted from blood. Subset specified: CD45RA-negative fraction. The receptor set was obtained from a man in his late teens or twenties in good health.

As regards this clone: This probably arose from a read error, given a far larger clone one base away. This chain links TRBV19 with TRBJ2-1; D is perhaps TRBD1 or TRBD2 (5 bases each). CDR3 length equals 16 residues. Germline-derived CDR1 and CDR2 are LNHDA and SQIVND (reference sequence). The CDR3 spells CASSIERGISCNEQFF. The DNA for the CDR3 is TGTGCCAGTAGTATAGAGAGGGGCATCTCCTGCAATGAGCAGTTCTTC.

Comments on this clone: Compared with germline, one end of the junction differs, possibly owing to a read error. The V and J genes are TRBV11-2 and TRBJ1-4; D is undetermined. The germline CDR1 and CDR2 sequences are SGHAT and FQNNGV. CDR3 length: 15 amino acids. The CDR3 DNA follows: TGTGCCAGCAGATTAGAGGGCAGAGATAATGAAAAACTGTTTTTT. Amino acids: CASRLEGRDNEKLFF.